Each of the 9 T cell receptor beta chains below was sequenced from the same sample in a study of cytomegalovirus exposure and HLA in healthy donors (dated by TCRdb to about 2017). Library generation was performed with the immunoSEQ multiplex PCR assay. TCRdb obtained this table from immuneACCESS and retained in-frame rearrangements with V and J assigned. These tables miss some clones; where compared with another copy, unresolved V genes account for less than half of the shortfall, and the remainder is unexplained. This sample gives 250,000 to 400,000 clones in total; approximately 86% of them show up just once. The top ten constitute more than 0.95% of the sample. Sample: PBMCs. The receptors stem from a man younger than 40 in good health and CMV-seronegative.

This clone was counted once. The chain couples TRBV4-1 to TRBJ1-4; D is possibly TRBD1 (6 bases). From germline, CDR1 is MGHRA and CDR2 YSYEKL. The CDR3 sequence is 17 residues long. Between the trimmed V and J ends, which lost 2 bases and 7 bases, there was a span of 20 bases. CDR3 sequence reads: CASSQNPGGGGGEKLFF. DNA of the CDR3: TGCGCCAGCAGCCAAAACCCCGGCGGGGGCGGCGGTGAAAAACTGTTTTTT.

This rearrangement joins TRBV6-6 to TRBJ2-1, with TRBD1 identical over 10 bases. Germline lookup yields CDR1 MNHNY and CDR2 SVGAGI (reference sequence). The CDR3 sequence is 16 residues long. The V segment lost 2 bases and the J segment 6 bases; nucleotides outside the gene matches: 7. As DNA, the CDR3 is TGTGCCAGCAGTTACGTAGGGACAGGGGCCCCCAATGAGCAGTTCTTC. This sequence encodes CASSYVGTGAPNEQFF.

The chain's CDR3 is CASSVGTGIDEQFF. CDR3 DNA: TGTGCCAGCAGTGTTGGGACAGGGATCGATGAGCAGTTCTTC. The chain is built from TRBV6-4 and TRBJ2-1, with 9 bases matching TRBD1. The V gene end was trimmed by 4 bases and the J gene end by 8 bases; junction bases not matched to a gene: 6. Germline CDR1 MRHNA, CDR2 SNTAGT. The CDR3 covers 14 residues.

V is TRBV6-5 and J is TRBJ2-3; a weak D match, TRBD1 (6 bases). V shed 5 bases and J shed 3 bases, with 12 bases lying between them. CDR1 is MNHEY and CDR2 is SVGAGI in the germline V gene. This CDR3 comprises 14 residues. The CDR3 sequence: CASSLQGLTDTQYF. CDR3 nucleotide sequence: TGTGCCAGCAGTCTCCAGGGGTTGACAGATACGCAGTATTTT.

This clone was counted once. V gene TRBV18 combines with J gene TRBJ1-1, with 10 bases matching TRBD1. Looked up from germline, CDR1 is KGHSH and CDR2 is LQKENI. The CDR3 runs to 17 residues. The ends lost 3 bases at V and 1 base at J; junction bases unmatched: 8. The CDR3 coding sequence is TGTGCCAGCTCACCTCAGAGGGACAGGGGAGGGAACACTGAAGCTTTCTTT. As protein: CASSPQRDRGGNTEAFF.

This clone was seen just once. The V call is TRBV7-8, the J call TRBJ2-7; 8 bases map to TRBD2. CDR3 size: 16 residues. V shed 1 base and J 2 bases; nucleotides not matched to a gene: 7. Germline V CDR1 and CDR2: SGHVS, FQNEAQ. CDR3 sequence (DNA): TGTGCCAGCAGCTTAGGGGGCCAGCGGGGGACCTACGAGCAGTACTTC. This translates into CASSLGGQRGTYEQYF.

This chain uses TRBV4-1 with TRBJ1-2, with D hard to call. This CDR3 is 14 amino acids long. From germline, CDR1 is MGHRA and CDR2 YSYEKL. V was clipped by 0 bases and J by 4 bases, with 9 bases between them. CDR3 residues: CASSQELQRYGYTF. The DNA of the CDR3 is TGCGCCAGCAGCCAAGAATTGCAGCGCTATGGCTACACCTTC.

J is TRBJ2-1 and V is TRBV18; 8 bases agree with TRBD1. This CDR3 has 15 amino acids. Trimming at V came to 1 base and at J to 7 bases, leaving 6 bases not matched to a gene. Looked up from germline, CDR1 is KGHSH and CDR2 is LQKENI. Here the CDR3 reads CASSPRGQVGNEQFF. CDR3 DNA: TGTGCCAGCTCACCACGGGGACAGGTTGGGAATGAGCAGTTCTTC.

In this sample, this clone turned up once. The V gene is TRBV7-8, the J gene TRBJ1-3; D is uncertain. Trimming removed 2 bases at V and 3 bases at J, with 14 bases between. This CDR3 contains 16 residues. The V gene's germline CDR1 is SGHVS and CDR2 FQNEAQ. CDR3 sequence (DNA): TGTGCCAGCAGCTTAAAGGCAGAGACTTTTGGAAACACCATATATTTT. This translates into CASSLKAETFGNTIYF.